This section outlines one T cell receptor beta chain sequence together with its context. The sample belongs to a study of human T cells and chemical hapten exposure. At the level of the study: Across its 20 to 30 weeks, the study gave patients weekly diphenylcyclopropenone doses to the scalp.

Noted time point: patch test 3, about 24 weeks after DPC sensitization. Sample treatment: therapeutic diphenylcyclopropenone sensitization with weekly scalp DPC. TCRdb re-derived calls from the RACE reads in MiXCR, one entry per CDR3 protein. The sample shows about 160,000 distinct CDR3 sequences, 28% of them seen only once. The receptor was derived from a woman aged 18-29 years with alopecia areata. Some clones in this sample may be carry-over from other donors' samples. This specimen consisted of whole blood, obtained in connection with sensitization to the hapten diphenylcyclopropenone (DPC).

The CDR3 protein is CASSAASTTGGDDYTF. Here the CDR3 DNA reads TGTGCCAGCAGCGCCGCTTCTACGACAGGGGGCGATGACTACACCTTC. This sequence joins TRBV2 and TRBJ1-2; 10 nucleotides line up with TRBD1. This CDR3 has 16 residues. Trimming took 6 bases from V and 10 from J; bases not matched to a gene: 17. The germline V gene encodes CDR1 SNHLY and CDR2 FYNNEI.